The rows below give T cell receptor beta chains drawn from one sample of a study of Ad26.COV2.S vaccination and SARS-CoV-2 variants. Sequencing used immunoSEQ multiplex PCR; TCRdb keeps in-frame clones, though not all of them. The sample includes about 680,000 clones, more than 80% of them seen just once. The starting material was peripheral blood, obtained in a trial of Ad26.COV2.S vaccine versus placebo. The receptors originated from a person between 18 and 59 years old who received the Ad26.COV2.S COVID-19 vaccine or a placebo. Each CDR3 is given with its conserved first and last residue. D genes are given only for firm matches. Expanded clones are given a class, and other clones once, few, many or no size at all.

clone_size | d_call | j_call | v_call | cdr3_nt | cdr3_aa
. | . | TRBJ2-7 | TRBV6-5 | TGTGCCAGCAGCCTCTATAATGAGCAGTACTTC | CASSLYNEQYF
. | . | TRBJ2-7 | TRBV6-1 | TGTGCCAGCAGTGAGGGCGGACTATCCTACGAGCAGTACTTC | CASSEGGLSYEQYF
. | . | TRBJ1-2 | TRBV7-9 | TGTGCCAGCAGCGCCCGACCAGAAAATGGGGGCTACACCTTC | CASSARPENGGYTF
. | . | TRBJ1-5 | TRBV7-9 | TGTGCCAGCAGCTTGGAGAGCCAGCCCCAGCATTTT | CASSLESQPQHF
. | . | TRBJ2-2 | TRBV29-1 | TGCAGCGTTGTTGAGGGCCGCCCAAACACCGGGGAGCTGTTTTTT | CSVVEGRPNTGELFF
. | . | TRBJ1-1 | TRBV7-9 | TGTGCCAGCGGCACGATGGCGACGGGGGACACTGAAGCTTTCTTT | CASGTMATGDTEAFF
. | . | TRBJ1-5 | TRBV11-2 | TGTGCCAGCAGCCAGTCCGATCAGCCCCAGCATTTT | CASSQSDQPQHF
few | . | TRBJ2-2 | TRBV7-2 | TGTGCCAGCAGCTCCTACACCGGGGAGCTGTTTTTT | CASSSYTGELFF
. | TRBD1 | TRBJ1-5 | TRBV9 | TGTGCCAGCAGCGAGACAGGGACCAATCAGCCCCAGCATTTT | CASSETGTNQPQHF
. | TRBD2 | TRBJ2-1 | TRBV4-3 | TGCGCCAGCAGCCAAGACCGCAGGGGCGTAGCGGGGTTGTCCTACAATGAGCAGTTCTTC | CASSQDRRGVAGLSYNEQFF
. | TRBD2 | TRBJ2-1 | TRBV11-3 | TGTGCCAGCAGCTTCGGGACTAGCGCTGTCGATGAGCAGTTCTTC | CASSFGTSAVDEQFF
. | . | TRBJ1-2 | TRBV6-5 | TGTGCCAGCAGCCTAGCGGGAAAAGGAAACTATGGCTACACCTTC | CASSLAGKGNYGYTF
. | . | TRBJ2-1 | TRBV18 | TGTGCCAGCTCACCACTGCCGGGAGACTCTTCTGAGCAGTTCTTC | CASSPLPGDSSEQFF
. | . | TRBJ2-1 | TRBV19 | TGTGCCAGTAGTAAGGCCGGGGGATCCTACAATGAGCAGTTCTTC | CASSKAGGSYNEQFF
. | TRBD1 | TRBJ2-1 | TRBV15 | TGTGCCACCAGCAGAGAGCCACCGGGACAGGGGGCGCGAAATGAGCAGTTCTTC | CATSREPPGQGARNEQFF
. | . | TRBJ2-1 | TRBV7-9 | TGTGCCAGCAGCTTGGAGCATCAGGAGCAGTTCTTC | CASSLEHQEQFF
. | TRBD1 | TRBJ1-2 | TRBV24-1 | TGTGCCACCAGTGATCCCGGGACAGGGGGCGGTGGCTACACCTTC | CATSDPGTGGGGYTF
. | . | TRBJ1-1 | TRBV5-4 | TGTGCCAGCAGCTCCCTAGATCGGCCCCAAGCTTTCTTT | CASSSLDRPQAFF
. | TRBD2 | TRBJ2-3 | TRBV6-5 | TGTGCCAGCAGCCGACTAGCGGGAGGGATTTCGCAGTATTTT | CASSRLAGGISQYF
. | TRBD1 | TRBJ1-3 | TRBV9 | TGTGCCAGCAGCGTAGCCACAGGGGAGTCCGGAAACACCATATATTTT | CASSVATGESGNTIYF
. | . | TRBJ2-1 | TRBV20-1 | TGCAGTGCTAGTAGTGCCGGGACCCCGGACCATGAGCAGTTCTTC | CSASSAGTPDHEQFF
once | . | TRBJ2-5 | TRBV6-1 | TGTGCCAGCAGTGAAGCCCGGGAACGGTGGGAGACCCAGTACTTC | CASSEARERWETQYF
. | . | TRBJ2-7 | TRBV20-1 | TGCAGTCCTTCCCCCTACGAGCAGTACTTC | CSPSPYEQYF